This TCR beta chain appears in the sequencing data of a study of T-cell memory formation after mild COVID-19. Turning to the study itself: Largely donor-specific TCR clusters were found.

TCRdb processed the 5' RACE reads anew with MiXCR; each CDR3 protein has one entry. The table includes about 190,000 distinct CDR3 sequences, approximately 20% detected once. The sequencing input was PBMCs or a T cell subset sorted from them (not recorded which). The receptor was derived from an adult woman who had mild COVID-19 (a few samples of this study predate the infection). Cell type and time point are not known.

CDR3 sequence reads: CASSYSAGSGNTIYF. In nucleotides, the CDR3 is TGTGCCAGCAGTTACTCGGCAGGGTCTGGAAACACCATATATTTT. J is TRBJ1-3 and V is TRBV6-6, with D maybe TRBD1 (5 bases). With 0 bases removed from V and 1 base from J, the gap between germline ends came to 7 bases. The CDR3 has 15 amino acids. Germline V lookup: CDR1 MNHNY, CDR2 SVGAGI (reference sequence).